This TCR beta chain was captured in a study of blood T cell repertoires in COVID-19. Study as a whole: Some COVID-19 samples were acute and others convalescent; all came from the United States, Italy and Spain.

Recovered status applied to Cohort 3 donors who had two consecutive negative PCRs. It also applied to those with clearance or with symptom resolution. In the authors' methods: The assay estimated nucleated cells by amplifying reference gene primers. Some clones are missing from TCRdb's copy, which holds only in-frame ones; the method was immunoSEQ multiplex PCR. V and J calls and clone size come straight from that table; D and trimming were deduced from the DNA. Found here are about 180,000 clones, more than 70% of them singletons; the top ten hold roughly 6.2%. The source material was PBMCs or T cells enriched from blood (not recorded which). The receptor was isolated from a man aged 35 to 55 who had recovered from COVID-19.

The CDR3: CASKIGNTEAFF. The CDR3 DNA reads TGTGCCAGCAAAATCGGGAACACTGAAGCTTTCTTT. The chain is built from TRBV28 and TRBJ1-1; D not certain. The CDR3 extends over 12 amino acids. Germline CDR1 MDHEN, CDR2 SYDVKM. Trimming took off 7 bases at V and 1 base at J, with 7 bases between the two ends.